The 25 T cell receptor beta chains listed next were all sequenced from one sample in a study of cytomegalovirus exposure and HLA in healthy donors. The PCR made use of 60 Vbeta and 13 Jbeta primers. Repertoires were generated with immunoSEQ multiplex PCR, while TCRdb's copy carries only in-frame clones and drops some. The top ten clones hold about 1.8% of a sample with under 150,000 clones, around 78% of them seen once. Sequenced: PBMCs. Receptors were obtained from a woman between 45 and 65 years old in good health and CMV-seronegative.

The CDR3 region has the DNA TGTGCCAGCAGTTTAAGGCTGGTTCAGGGGGACACCGGGGAGCTGTTTTTT. It encodes CASSLRLVQGDTGELFF. The chain has TRBV27 and TRBJ2-2; TRBD1 agrees at 7 bases. With V trimmed by 2 bases and J by 3 bases, 9 bases remained unmatched. The CDR3 is 17 amino acids. CDR1 and CDR2 from the germline V gene are MNHEY and SMNVEV (reference sequence).

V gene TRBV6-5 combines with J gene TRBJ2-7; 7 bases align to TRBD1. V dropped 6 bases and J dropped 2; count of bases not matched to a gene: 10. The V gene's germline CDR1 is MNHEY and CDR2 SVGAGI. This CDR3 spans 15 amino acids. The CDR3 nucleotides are TGTGCCAGCAGCCTCGCCCCGGGACAGACCTACGAGCAGTACTTC. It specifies CASSLAPGQTYEQYF.

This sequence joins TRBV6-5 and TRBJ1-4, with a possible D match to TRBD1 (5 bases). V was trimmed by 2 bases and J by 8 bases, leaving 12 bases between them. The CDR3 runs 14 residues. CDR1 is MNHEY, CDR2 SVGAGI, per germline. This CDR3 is CASSYGGVGEKLFF. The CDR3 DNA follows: TGTGCCAGCAGTTACGGGGGGGTCGGGGAAAAACTGTTTTTT.

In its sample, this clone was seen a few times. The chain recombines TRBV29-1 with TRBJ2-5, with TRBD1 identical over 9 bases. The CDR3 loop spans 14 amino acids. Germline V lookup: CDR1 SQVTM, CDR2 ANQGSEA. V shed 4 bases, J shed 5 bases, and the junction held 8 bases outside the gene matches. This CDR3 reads CSVGLTGGMETQYF. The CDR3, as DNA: TGCAGCGTTGGGTTGACAGGGGGGATGGAGACCCAGTACTTC.

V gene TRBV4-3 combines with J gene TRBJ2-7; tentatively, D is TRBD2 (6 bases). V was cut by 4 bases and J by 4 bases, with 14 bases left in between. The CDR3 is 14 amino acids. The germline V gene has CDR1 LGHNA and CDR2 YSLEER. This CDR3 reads CASSRTTSVYEQYF. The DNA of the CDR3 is TGCGCCAGCAGCCGAACGACTAGTGTATACGAGCAGTACTTC.

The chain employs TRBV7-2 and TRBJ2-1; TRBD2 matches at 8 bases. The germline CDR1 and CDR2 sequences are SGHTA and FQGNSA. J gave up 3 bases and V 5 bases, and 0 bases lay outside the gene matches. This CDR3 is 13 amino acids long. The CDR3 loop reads CASSGTSYNEQFF. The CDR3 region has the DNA TGTGCCAGCAGCGGGACTAGCTACAATGAGCAGTTCTTC.

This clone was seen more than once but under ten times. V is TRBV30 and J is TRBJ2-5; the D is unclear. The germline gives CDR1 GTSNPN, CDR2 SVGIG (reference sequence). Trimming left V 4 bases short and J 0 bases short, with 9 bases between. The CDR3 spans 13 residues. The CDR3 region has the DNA TGTGCCTGGACTGCGGTGCACCAAGAGACCCAGTACTTC. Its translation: CAWTAVHQETQYF.

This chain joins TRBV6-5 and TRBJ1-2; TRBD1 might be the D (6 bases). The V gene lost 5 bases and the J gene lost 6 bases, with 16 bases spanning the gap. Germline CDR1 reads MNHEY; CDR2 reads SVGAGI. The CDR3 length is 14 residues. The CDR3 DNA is TGTGCCAGCAGTCGGTCAGGGGAAGAGGATGGCTACACCTTC. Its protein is CASSRSGEEDGYTF.

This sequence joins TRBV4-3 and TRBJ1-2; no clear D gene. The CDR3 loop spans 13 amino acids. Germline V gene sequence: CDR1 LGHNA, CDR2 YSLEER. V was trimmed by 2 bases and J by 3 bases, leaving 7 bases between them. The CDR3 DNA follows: TGCGCCAGCAGCCAATCTAACTACTATGGCTACACCTTC. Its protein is CASSQSNYYGYTF.

CDR3: CAWGGSWLEQYF. The CDR3 DNA reads as TGTGCCTGGGGGGGGTCTTGGTTGGAGCAGTACTTC. The rearrangement joins TRBV30 to TRBJ2-7; D may be TRBD2 (6 bases). V was clipped by 5 bases and J by 7 bases, with 15 bases between them. Germline CDR1 reads GTSNPN; CDR2 reads SVGIG (reference sequence). This CDR3 region has 12 residues.

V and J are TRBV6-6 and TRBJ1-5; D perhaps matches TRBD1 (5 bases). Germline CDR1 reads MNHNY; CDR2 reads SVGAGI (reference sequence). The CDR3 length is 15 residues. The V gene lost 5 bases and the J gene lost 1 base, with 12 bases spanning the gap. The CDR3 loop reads CASSQTGISNQPQHF. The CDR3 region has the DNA TGTGCCAGCAGTCAAACAGGAATCAGCAATCAGCCCCAGCATTTT.

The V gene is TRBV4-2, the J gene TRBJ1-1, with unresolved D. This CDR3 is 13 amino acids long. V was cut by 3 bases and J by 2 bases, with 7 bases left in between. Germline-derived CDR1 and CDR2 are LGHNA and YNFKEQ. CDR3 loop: CASSHTVNTEAFF. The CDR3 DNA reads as TGTGCCAGCAGCCACACGGTCAACACTGAAGCTTTCTTT.

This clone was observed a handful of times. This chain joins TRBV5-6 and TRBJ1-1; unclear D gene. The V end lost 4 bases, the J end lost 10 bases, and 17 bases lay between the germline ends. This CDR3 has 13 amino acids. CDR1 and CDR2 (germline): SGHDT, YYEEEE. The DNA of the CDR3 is TGTGCCAGCAGCAGAGCACCCCCCGGCGGAGCTTTCTTT. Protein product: CASSRAPPGGAFF.

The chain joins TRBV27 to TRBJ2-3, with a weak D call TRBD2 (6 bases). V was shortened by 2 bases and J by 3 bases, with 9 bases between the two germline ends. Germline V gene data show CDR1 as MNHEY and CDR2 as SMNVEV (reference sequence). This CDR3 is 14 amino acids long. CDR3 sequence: CASSLGGGTDTQYF. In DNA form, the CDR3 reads TGTGCCAGCAGTTTAGGTGGGGGGACAGATACGCAGTATTTT.

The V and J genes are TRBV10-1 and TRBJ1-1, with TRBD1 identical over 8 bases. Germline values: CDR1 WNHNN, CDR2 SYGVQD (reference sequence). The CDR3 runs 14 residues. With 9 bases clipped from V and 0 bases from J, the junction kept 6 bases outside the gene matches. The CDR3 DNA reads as TGCGCCAGACAGACAGGGGACATGAACACTGAAGCTTTCTTT. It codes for CARQTGDMNTEAFF.

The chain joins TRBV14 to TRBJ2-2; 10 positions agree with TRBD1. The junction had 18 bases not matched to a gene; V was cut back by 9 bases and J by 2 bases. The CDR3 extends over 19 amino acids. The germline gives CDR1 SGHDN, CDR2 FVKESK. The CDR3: CASLSVRRQGASNTGELFF. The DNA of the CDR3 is TGTGCCAGTCTCTCAGTCCGAAGACAGGGGGCCAGCAACACCGGGGAGCTGTTTTTT.

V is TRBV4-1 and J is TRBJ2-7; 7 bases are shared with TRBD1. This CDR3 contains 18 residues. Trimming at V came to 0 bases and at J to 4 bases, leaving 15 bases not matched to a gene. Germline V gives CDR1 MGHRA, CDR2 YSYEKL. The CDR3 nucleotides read TGCGCCAGCAGCCAAGAACCCATTACAGGGGCTCTTGGGTACGAGCAGTACGTC. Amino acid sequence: CASSQEPITGALGYEQYV.

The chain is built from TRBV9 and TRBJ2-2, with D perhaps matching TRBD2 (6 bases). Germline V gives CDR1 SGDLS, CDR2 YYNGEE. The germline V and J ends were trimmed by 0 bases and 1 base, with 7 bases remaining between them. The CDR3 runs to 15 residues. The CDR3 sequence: CASSVAGGNTGELFF. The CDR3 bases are TGTGCCAGCAGCGTAGCCGGGGGGAACACCGGGGAGCTGTTTTTT.

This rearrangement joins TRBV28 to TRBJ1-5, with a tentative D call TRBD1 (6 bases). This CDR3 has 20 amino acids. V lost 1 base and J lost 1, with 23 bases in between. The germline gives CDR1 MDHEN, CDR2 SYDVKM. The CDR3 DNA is TGTGCCAGCAGTTTATTAGGTGGACAGAGGGTCAGGCTAAGCAATCAGCCCCAGCATTTT. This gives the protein CASSLLGGQRVRLSNQPQHF.

The CDR3 region is CASSVAPSGFSTDTQYF. As DNA, the CDR3 is TGTGCCAGCAGCGTTGCTCCTAGCGGTTTTAGCACAGATACGCAGTATTTT. The chain carries TRBV9 and TRBJ2-3, with 7 bases fitting TRBD2. The CDR3 runs to 17 residues. Germline V gene lookup returns CDR1 SGDLS and CDR2 YYNGEE. The V gene end was trimmed by 2 bases and the J gene end by 0 bases; junction bases not matched to a gene: 9.

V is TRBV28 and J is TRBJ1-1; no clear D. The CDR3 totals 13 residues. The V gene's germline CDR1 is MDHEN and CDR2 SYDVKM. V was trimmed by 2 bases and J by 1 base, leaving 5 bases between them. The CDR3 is CASSLAGNTEAFF. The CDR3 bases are TGTGCCAGCAGTTTAGCGGGGAACACTGAAGCTTTCTTT.

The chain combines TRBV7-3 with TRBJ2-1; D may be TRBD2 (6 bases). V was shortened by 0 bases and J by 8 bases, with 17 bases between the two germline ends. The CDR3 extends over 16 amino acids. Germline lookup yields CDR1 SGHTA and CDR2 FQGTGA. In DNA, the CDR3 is TGTGCCAGCAGCTTAACCAGCCGGACTATTTACGATGAGCAGTTCTTC. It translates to CASSLTSRTIYDEQFF.

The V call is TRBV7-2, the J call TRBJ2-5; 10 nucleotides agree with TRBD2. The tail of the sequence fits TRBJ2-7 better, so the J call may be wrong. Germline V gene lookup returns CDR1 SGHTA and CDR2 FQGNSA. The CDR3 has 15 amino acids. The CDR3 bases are TGTGCCAGCAGCTTAGAGGCTAGCGGGAGTCACGAGCAGTACTTC. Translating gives CASSLEASGSHEQYF.

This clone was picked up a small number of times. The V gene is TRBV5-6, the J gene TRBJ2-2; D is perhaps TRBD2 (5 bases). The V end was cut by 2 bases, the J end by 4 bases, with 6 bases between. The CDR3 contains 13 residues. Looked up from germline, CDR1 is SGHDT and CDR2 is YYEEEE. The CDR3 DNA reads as TGTGCCAGCAGCTTAAGCGGCACCGGGGAGCTGTTTTTT. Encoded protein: CASSLSGTGELFF.

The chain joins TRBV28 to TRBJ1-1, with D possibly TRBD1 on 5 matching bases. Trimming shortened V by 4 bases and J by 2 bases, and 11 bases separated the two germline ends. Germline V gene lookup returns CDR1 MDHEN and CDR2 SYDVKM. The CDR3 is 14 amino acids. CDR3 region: CASSSGGGNTEAFF. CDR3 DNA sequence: TGTGCCAGCAGTTCGGGGGGAGGAAACACTGAAGCTTTCTTT.